Following are 26 T cell receptor beta chains from one sample sequenced in a study of sequential checkpoint blockade in melanoma. Treatment reported: randomized to nivolumab then ipilimumab (arm A) or the reverse (arm B). Profiled with immunoSEQ multiplex PCR; TCRdb holds only in-frame clones, not every one. Of some 19,000 clones listed, around four fifths are singletons. This material consisted of CD8+ T cells sorted from blood (inferred from file names), taken from a patient given nivolumab and ipilimumab in sequence. The receptors stem from a human donor with melanoma.

J is TRBJ2-7 and V is TRBV11-2, with D tentatively TRBD2 (6 bases). The CDR3 runs to 15 residues. Germline assignment: CDR1 SGHAT and CDR2 FQNNGV. Trimming removed 2 bases from V and 0 bases from J, with 11 bases in between. CDR3 in DNA: TGTGCCAGCAGCTTACGGGGGAGGAGCTCCTACGAGCAGTACTTC. Translation gives CASSLRGRSSYEQYF.

The rearrangement links TRBV27 to TRBJ2-7; 8 positions match TRBD1. The CDR3 covers 13 residues. The V segment lost 3 bases and the J segment 5 bases; nucleotides outside the gene matches: 3. CDR1 is MNHEY, CDR2 SMNVEV, per germline (reference sequence). For the CDR3, the DNA is TGTGCCAGCAGTTTGGACAGGGATCACGAGCAGTACTTC. Residues: CASSLDRDHEQYF.

The rearrangement joins TRBV7-9 to TRBJ1-2, with D perhaps matching TRBD1 (6 bases). There are 12 residues in the CDR3. V dropped 11 bases and J dropped 6 bases, with 16 bases sitting between them. The germline V gene has CDR1 SEHNR and CDR2 FQNEAQ (reference sequence). The CDR3 here is CAGKQGLNGYTF. The CDR3 bases are TGTGCCGGGAAGCAGGGGTTAAATGGCTACACCTTC.

This clone was picked up a small number of times. The chain employs TRBV29-1 and TRBJ2-7; TRBD2 is a possible D gene (7 bases). V lost 3 bases and J lost 2, with 14 bases in between. The CDR3 has 14 residues. Germline V gene data show CDR1 as SQVTM and CDR2 as ANQGSEA. The CDR3 bases are TGCAGCGTTGACGGGGGCGGGGGACCCTACGAGCAGTACTTC. Translation: CSVDGGGGPYEQYF.

In its sample, this clone was seen a few times. The CDR3 DNA follows: TGTGCCAGCAGCCTCAGCCTAGACAGGGTTCAAGCCGAGCAGTACTTC. It encodes CASSLSLDRVQAEQYF. The rearrangement links TRBV7-9 to TRBJ2-7; 7 bases map to TRBD1. CDR3 size: 16 residues. The germline V gene has CDR1 SEHNR and CDR2 FQNEAQ (reference sequence). V lost 5 bases to trimming and J lost 6 bases; unmatched junction nucleotides: 16.

The V call is TRBV9, the J call TRBJ1-5; D call uncertain. The CDR3 extends over 15 amino acids. V was pared by 4 bases and J by 5 bases, with 16 bases between. Per the germline V gene, CDR1 is SGDLS and CDR2 is YYNGEE. The DNA for the CDR3 is TGTGCCAGCAGCCTAGGAGGGAGGTTGGATCAGCCCCAGCATTTT. Translation gives CASSLGGRLDQPQHF.

The table lists this clone with a few counts. V usage is TRBV28 and J usage is TRBJ1-1, with TRBD1 identical over 7 bases. The CDR3 contains 12 residues. Germline values: CDR1 MDHEN, CDR2 SYDVKM. V dropped 5 bases and J dropped 8; count of bases not matched to a gene: 5. CDR3 nucleotide sequence: TGTGCCAGCAGTCTGGTACAGGGGGAAGCTTTCTTT. It translates to CASSLVQGEAFF.

The J gene is TRBJ2-1, the V gene TRBV19; 10 positions match TRBD1. With 6 bases clipped from V and 9 bases from J, the junction kept 8 bases outside the gene matches. From germline, CDR1 is LNHDA and CDR2 SQIVND (reference sequence). The CDR3 length is 14 residues. CDR3 coding DNA: TGTGCCAGTAGCCCGGGACAGGGGAAGAGTGAGCAGTTCTTC. Encoded protein: CASSPGQGKSEQFF.

This clone came up once. J is TRBJ2-1 and V is TRBV27; 12 bases agree with TRBD2. The CDR3 consists of 15 residues. Germline lookup yields CDR1 MNHEY and CDR2 SMNVEV (reference sequence). Trimming removed 9 bases from V and 8 bases from J; junction bases left unmatched: 11. CDR3 sequence (DNA): TGTGCCAGTAGCCTAGCGGGAGGGCCTCTCTATGAGCAGTTCTTC. Its translation is CASSLAGGPLYEQFF.

The J gene is TRBJ1-1, the V gene TRBV28; 8 bases map to TRBD1. This CDR3 is built from 18 residues. After removal of 8 bases from V and 6 bases from J, the junction contained 23 bases not matched to a gene. In germline, CDR1 is MDHEN, CDR2 SYDVKM. The CDR3 nucleotides read TGTGCCAGCCCCCGGGACAGGCTGTCCAGGGAGGAGGGCGCTGAAGCTTTCTTT. It specifies CASPRDRLSREEGAEAFF.

This clone was detected a few times. The CDR3 DNA follows: TGTGCCAGTAGTCCCCCCGGGACAGGGAGGCACGAGCAGTACTTC. Its translation: CASSPPGTGRHEQYF. This sequence joins TRBV19 and TRBJ2-7; 9 bases agree with TRBD1. This CDR3 is 15 amino acids long. V lost 5 bases, J lost 5 bases, and 10 bases stayed unmatched. The V gene's germline CDR1 is LNHDA and CDR2 SQIVND (reference sequence).

This rearrangement joins TRBV5-5 to TRBJ1-1; weak D call: TRBD1 (5 bases). The CDR3 covers 15 residues. With 4 bases removed from V and 0 bases from J, the gap between germline ends came to 13 bases. Germline lookup yields CDR1 SGHKS and CDR2 YYEKEE (reference sequence). The CDR3 DNA reads TGTGCCAGCAGCGAGCGGGGGGGGATGAACACTGAAGCTTTCTTT. It specifies CASSERGGMNTEAFF. The whole variable domain, filled in from reference TRBV5-5 and TRBJ1-1, reads DAGVTQSPTHLIKTRGQQVTLRCSPISGHKSVSWYQQVLGQGPQFIFQYYEKEERGRGNFPDRFSARQFPNYSSELNVNALLLGDSALYLCASSERGGMNTEAFFGQGTRLTVV.

This chain uses TRBV11-2 with TRBJ2-1, with D perhaps TRBD2 (6 bases). In germline, CDR1 is SGHAT, CDR2 FQNNGV. There are 17 residues in the CDR3. Trimming removed 5 bases from V and 4 bases from J, with 21 bases in between. CDR3 coding DNA: TGTGCCAGCAGCCCCCGAGCCCCCCGGGAGCTGTACAATGAGCAGTTCTTC. This sequence encodes CASSPRAPRELYNEQFF.

The chain joins TRBV27 to TRBJ2-1; 8 bases are a match to TRBD2. The CDR3 runs to 14 residues. CDR1 is MNHEY, CDR2 SMNVEV, per germline (reference sequence). V was pared by 6 bases and J by 2 bases, with 3 bases of the junction left unmatched. The CDR3 DNA follows: TGTGCCAGCAGCCAAGCGGGAGCCTACAATGAGCAGTTCTTC. It codes for CASSQAGAYNEQFF.

The chain uses TRBV4-1 and TRBJ1-2; 8 bases agree with TRBD1. CDR3 length: 16 amino acids. The V gene's germline CDR1 is MGHRA and CDR2 YSYEKL. After removal of 1 base from V and 8 bases from J, the junction contained 12 bases not matched to a gene. CDR3 bases: TGCGCCAGCAGCCAAGGTGCGGAGACAGGGGCTAGAGGCTACACCTTC. As protein: CASSQGAETGARGYTF.

This clone has a handful of counts. The V and J genes are TRBV19 and TRBJ2-3, with 8 positions matching TRBD2. With 5 bases clipped from V and 2 bases from J, the junction kept 9 bases outside the gene matches. The CDR3 runs to 16 residues. Per germline, CDR1 LNHDA and CDR2 SQIVND (reference sequence). The CDR3 region has the DNA TGTGCCAGTAGTCCAAACCGACTAGCGTACACAGATACGCAGTATTTT. Translation: CASSPNRLAYTDTQYF.

The rearrangement joins TRBV5-4 to TRBJ2-7, with D possibly being TRBD2 (5 bases). CDR3 length: 14 amino acids. Germline CDR1 is SGHNT and CDR2 is YYREEE (reference sequence). The V end lost 4 bases, the J end lost 1 base, and 12 bases lay between the germline ends. CDR3 in DNA: TGTGCCAGCAGCCGGGATGTACTTTCCTACGAGCAGTACTTC. The encoded protein is CASSRDVLSYEQYF.

The chain uses TRBV28 and TRBJ1-1; D is undetermined. The CDR3 runs 15 residues. Germline V gene data show CDR1 as MDHEN and CDR2 as SYDVKM. The V gene lost 3 bases and the J gene lost 0 bases, with 11 bases spanning the gap. The CDR3 region has the DNA TGTGCCAGCAGTTTCGGTCCGGGGATGAACACTGAAGCTTTCTTT. Translation: CASSFGPGMNTEAFF.

This clone turned up a few times. The chain employs TRBV4-2 and TRBJ2-3, with 7 positions matching TRBD1. Per the germline V gene, CDR1 is LGHNA and CDR2 is YNFKEQ. The length of the CDR3 is 16 residues. Losses at the gene ends were 0 bases for V and 0 bases for J; bases not matched to a gene: 3. The chain's CDR3 is CASSQDGQASTDTQYF. The CDR3 DNA is TGTGCCAGCAGCCAAGATGGACAGGCAAGCACAGATACGCAGTATTTT.

As to this clone: At one end the junction does not follow the germline gene, possibly because of a read error. The gene calls are TRBV27 and TRBJ2-7, with TRBD1 identical over 7 bases. In germline, CDR1 is MNHEY, CDR2 SMNVEV (reference sequence). The CDR3 is 11 residues long. The CDR3 region is CASSSGGEERF. The CDR3 region has the DNA TGTGCCAGCAGTTCAGGGGGTGAGGAAAGGTTC.

This rearrangement joins TRBV4-1 to TRBJ1-1, with 8 positions matching TRBD1. Per the germline V gene, CDR1 is MGHRA and CDR2 is YSYEKL. The CDR3 covers 16 residues. Losses at the gene ends were 1 base for V and 1 base for J; bases not matched to a gene: 5. The CDR3 region has the DNA TGCGCCAGCAGCCAAGGCTTGGACAGGGAGAACACTGAAGCTTTCTTT. As protein: CASSQGLDRENTEAFF.

The V call is TRBV13, the J call TRBJ1-1; a possible D gene is TRBD1 (5 bases). V gave up 0 bases and J gave up 7 bases, with 9 bases separating them. This CDR3 has 13 amino acids. CDR1 and CDR2 (germline): PRHDT, FYEKMQ (reference sequence). In nucleotides, the CDR3 is TGTGCCAGCAGCTTAGGCCGGGGGAATGAAGCTTTCTTT. As protein: CASSLGRGNEAFF.

Here the CDR3 DNA reads TGTGCCAGCACCCACCCAAGGGGCACTACTACCGGGGAGCTGTTTTTT. Amino acid sequence: CASTHPRGTTTGELFF. The rearrangement links TRBV11-2 to TRBJ2-2; TRBD1 is a possible D gene (5 bases). This CDR3 is 16 amino acids long. V lost 7 bases, J lost 5 bases, and 20 bases lay in between. Germline assignment: CDR1 SGHAT and CDR2 FQNNGV.

V and J are TRBV6-5 and TRBJ1-4; D not resolved. Trimming shortened V by 6 bases and J by 2 bases, and 10 bases separated the two germline ends. This CDR3 is 14 amino acids long. CDR1 and CDR2 (germline): MNHEY, SVGAGI. CDR3 DNA: TGTGCCAGCAGCCTTTCGGGGACTAATGAAAAACTGTTTTTT. This codes for CASSLSGTNEKLFF.

This rearrangement joins TRBV4-1 to TRBJ2-7; maybe TRBD1 (5 bases). Germline V gene data show CDR1 as MGHRA and CDR2 as YSYEKL. The CDR3 sequence is 15 residues long. V dropped 0 bases and J dropped 3 bases, with 12 bases sitting between them. The CDR3 reads CASSQDDRQVYEQYF. In DNA form, the CDR3 reads TGCGCCAGCAGCCAAGATGACAGACAAGTCTACGAGCAGTACTTC.

This sequence joins TRBV7-9 and TRBJ2-2, with a tentative D call TRBD1 (6 bases). CDR1 is SEHNR, CDR2 FQNEAQ, per germline (reference sequence). With 3 bases removed from V and 2 bases from J, the gap between germline ends came to 13 bases. The CDR3 sequence is 16 residues long. The CDR3 region has the DNA TGTGCCAGCAGCTTCACGACAGGCGTCAACACCGGGGAGCTGTTTTTT. Its protein is CASSFTTGVNTGELFF.